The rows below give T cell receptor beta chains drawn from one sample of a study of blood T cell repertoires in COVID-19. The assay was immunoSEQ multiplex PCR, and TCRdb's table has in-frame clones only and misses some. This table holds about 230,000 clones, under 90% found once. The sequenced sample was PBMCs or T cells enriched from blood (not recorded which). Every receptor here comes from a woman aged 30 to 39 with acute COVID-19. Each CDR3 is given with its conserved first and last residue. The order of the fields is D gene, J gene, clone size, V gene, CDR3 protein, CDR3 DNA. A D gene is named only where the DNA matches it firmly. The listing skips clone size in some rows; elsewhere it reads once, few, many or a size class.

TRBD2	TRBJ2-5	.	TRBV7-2	CASSGLATQETQYF	TGTGCCAGCAGCGGACTAGCCACGCAAGAGACCCAGTACTTC
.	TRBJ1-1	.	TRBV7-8	CASSYRTFGSEAFF	TGTGCCAGCAGCTATCGGACATTTGGTAGTGAAGCTTTCTTT
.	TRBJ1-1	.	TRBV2	CASSELQLNTEAFF	TGTGCCAGCAGTGAACTACAGCTGAACACTGAAGCTTTCTTT
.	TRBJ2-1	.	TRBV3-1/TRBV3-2	CASSQVRRGNEQFF	TGTGCCAGCAGCCAAGTGCGAAGGGGTAATGAGCAGTTCTTC
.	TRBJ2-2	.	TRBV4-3	CASSQDLTGDNTGELFF	TGCGCCAGCAGCCAAGATCTGACAGGCGACAACACCGGGGAGCTGTTTTTT
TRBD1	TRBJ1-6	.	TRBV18	CASSPPLRQGNSPLHF	TGTGCCAGCTCACCACCGCTTCGACAGGGGAATTCACCCCTCCACTTT
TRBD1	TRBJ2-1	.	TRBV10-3	CAISGGETGAGLEFF	TGTGCCATCAGTGGGGGAGAGACAGGGGCCGGTCTCGAGTTCTTC
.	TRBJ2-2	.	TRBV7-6	CASSLAQGARGELFF	TGTGCCAGCAGCTTAGCCCAAGGAGCAAGGGGGGAGCTGTTTTTT
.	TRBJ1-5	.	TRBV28	CASSPPGQNNQPQHF	TGTGCCAGCAGTCCACCGGGACAAAACAATCAGCCCCAGCATTTT
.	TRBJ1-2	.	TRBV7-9	CASSLEGHLPAYYGYTF	TGTGCCAGCAGCTTAGAGGGACACCTCCCCGCGTACTATGGCTACACCTTC
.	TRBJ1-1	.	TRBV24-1	CATSDNGRREAFF	TGTGCCACCAGTGATAACGGGAGAAGGGAAGCTTTCTTT
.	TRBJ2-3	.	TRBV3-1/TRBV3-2	CASSQDGGRGTDTQYF	TGTGCCAGCAGCCAAGACGGGGGGCGGGGCACAGATACGCAGTATTTT
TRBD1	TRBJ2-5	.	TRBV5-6	CASSGEGQAQETQYF	TGTGCCAGCAGCGGAGAAGGACAGGCCCAAGAGACCCAGTACTTC
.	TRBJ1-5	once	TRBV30	CAWSGAGRGSNQPQHF	TGTGCCTGGAGTGGTGCGGGGCGGGGGAGCAATCAGCCCCAGCATTTT
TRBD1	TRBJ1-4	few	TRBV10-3	CAISDVGQGYWEKLFF	TGTGCCATCAGTGATGTAGGACAGGGGTATTGGGAAAAACTGTTTTTT
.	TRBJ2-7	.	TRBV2	CASSFYVGKNEQYF	TGTGCCAGCAGTTTTTACGTCGGGAAAAACGAGCAGTACTTC
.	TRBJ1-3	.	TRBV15	CATSRDLLGGATNTIYF	TGTGCCACCAGCAGAGATCTCCTGGGAGGGGCCACGAACACCATATATTTT
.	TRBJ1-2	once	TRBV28	CASSFGQQYGYTF	TGTGCCAGCAGTTTCGGACAACAATATGGCTACACCTTC
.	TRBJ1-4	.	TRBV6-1	CASSETLNRVAEKLFF	TGTGCCAGCAGTGAAACCTTGAACAGGGTGGCCGAAAAACTGTTTTTT
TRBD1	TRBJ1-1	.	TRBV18	CASSPRQGINENTEAFF	TGTGCCAGCTCACCAAGACAGGGGATAAATGAAAACACTGAAGCTTTCTTT
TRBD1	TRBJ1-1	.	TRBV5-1	CASSLPGGDGAEAFF	TGCGCCAGCAGCTTACCAGGGGGCGATGGCGCTGAAGCTTTCTTT
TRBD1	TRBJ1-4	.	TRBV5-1	CASSLADRGFEKLFF	TGCGCCAGCAGCTTGGCTGACAGGGGCTTTGAAAAACTGTTTTTT
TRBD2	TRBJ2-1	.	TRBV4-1	CASSQTSGGPYNEQFF	TGCGCCAGCAGCCAAACTAGCGGGGGGCCCTACAATGAGCAGTTCTTC
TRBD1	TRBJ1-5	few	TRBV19	CASSIPTGGGNQPQHF	TGTGCCAGTAGTATCCCGACAGGGGGTGGCAATCAGCCCCAGCATTTT
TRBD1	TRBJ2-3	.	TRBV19	CASSISGGGTGSDTQYF	TGTGCCAGTAGTATAAGTGGCGGAGGGACAGGGTCAGATACGCAGTATTTT
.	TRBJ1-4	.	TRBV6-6	CASSLLSQYTNEKLFF	TGTGCCAGCAGCCTGCTCTCCCAGTACACTAATGAAAAACTGTTTTTT
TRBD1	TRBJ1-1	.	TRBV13	CASSLGGGNTEAFF	TGTGCCAGCAGCTTAGGAGGGGGCAACACTGAAGCTTTCTTT
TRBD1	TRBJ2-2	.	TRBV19	CANITPPPRTGRKTGELFF	TGTGCCAACATAACTCCCCCTCCCCGGACAGGGCGAAAAACCGGGGAGCTGTTTTTT
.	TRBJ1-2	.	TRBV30	CAWSVLRGRGGYTF	TGTGCCTGGAGTGTATTGCGGGGGCGAGGAGGCTACACCTTC
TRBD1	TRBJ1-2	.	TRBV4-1	CASSQGVTGGDGYTF	TGCGCCAGCAGCCAAGGTGTAACAGGGGGCGATGGCTACACCTTC
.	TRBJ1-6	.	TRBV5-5	CASSPPGVISPLHF	TGTGCCAGCAGTCCGCCAGGGGTCATCTCACCCCTCCACTTT
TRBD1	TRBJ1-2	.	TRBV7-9	CASSLGGQGPYGYTF	TGTGCCAGCAGCTTAGGCGGACAGGGACCTTATGGCTACACCTTC
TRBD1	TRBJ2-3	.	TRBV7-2	CASSSGQGLTDTQYF	TGTGCCAGCAGCTCTGGACAGGGGCTCACAGATACGCAGTATTTT
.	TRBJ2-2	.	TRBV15	CATSRGPRVGELFF	TGTGCCACCAGCAGAGGACCCAGGGTCGGGGAGCTGTTTTTT
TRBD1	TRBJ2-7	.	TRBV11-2	CASSFERGQVAYEQYF	TGTGCCAGCAGCTTTGAAAGGGGGCAGGTCGCCTACGAGCAGTACTTC
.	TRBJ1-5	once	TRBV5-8	CASSLVDQPQHF	TGTGCCAGCAGCTTGGTCGATCAGCCCCAGCATTTT
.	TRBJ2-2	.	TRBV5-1	CASSLIGGTGELFF	TGCGCCAGCAGCTTGATAGGGGGCACCGGGGAGCTGTTTTTT
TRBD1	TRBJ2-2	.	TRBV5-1	CASSLGDRANTGELFF	TGCGCCAGCAGCTTGGGGGACAGGGCGAACACCGGGGAGCTGTTTTTT
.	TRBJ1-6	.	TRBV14	CASSQDFGSSYNSPLHF	TGTGCCAGCAGCCAAGATTTCGGGAGCTCCTATAATTCACCCCTCCACTTT
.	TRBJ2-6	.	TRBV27	CASQALGAGANVLTF	TGTGCCAGCCAGGCTTTGGGCGCTGGGGCCAACGTCCTGACTTTC